This TCR beta chain was captured in a study of cytomegalovirus exposure and HLA in healthy donors. Study-level information: Earlier, about 180 million T cells were analyzed, and 117 million unique TCR beta sequences were found among them. Study findings and constraints: An analysis that came later showed most CMV-associated TCR beta chains appearing HLA-restricted. The study carried out a later analysis of TCR beta sequences. It associated some 18,000 of them with specific HLA alleles at a false discovery rate of 0.05.

CDR3 length equals 15 residues. V lost 2 bases and J lost 5; bases outside the gene matches: 6. Looked up from germline, CDR1 is ENHRY and CDR2 is SYGVKD. PCR amplification relied on 60 Vbeta primers (plus 13 Jbeta primers). Clones were read by immunoSEQ multiplex PCR, and TCRdb kept only the in-frame ones, dropping some. The data show about 190,000 clones, with about four fifths seen just once and about 4.4% held by the top ten. As to this clone: Its specificity is unknown.

Sequenced input: PBMCs. This TCR was recovered from a man aged 25 to 45 in good health and CMV-seropositive. The chain combines TRBV10-3 with TRBJ2-1, with TRBD2 matching over 7 bases. The CDR3 DNA reads as TGTGCCATCAGTGAGAGGGCTAGCGGAAACAATGAGCAGTTCTTC. It yields the protein CAISERASGNNEQFF.